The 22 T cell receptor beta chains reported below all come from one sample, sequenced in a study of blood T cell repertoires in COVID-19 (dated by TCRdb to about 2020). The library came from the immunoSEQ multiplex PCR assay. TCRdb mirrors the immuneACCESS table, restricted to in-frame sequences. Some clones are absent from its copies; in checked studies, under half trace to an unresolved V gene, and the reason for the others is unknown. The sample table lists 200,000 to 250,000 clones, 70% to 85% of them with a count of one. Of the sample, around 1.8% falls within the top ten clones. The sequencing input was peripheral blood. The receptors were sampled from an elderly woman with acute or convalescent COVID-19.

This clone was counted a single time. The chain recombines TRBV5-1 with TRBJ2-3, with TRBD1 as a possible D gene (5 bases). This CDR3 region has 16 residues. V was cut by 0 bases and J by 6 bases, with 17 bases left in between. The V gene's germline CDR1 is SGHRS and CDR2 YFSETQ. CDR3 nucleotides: TGCGCCAGCAGCTTGGCCGGGCAGGGCTCCGGGGATACGCAGTATTTT. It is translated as CASSLAGQGSGDTQYF.

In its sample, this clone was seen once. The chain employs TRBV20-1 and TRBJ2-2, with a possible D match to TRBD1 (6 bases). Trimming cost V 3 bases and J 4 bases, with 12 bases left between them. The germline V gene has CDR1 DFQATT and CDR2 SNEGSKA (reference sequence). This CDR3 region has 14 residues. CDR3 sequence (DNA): TGCAGTGCTAGTGTCAGGGGATTCACCGGGGAGCTGTTTTTT. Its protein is CSASVRGFTGELFF.

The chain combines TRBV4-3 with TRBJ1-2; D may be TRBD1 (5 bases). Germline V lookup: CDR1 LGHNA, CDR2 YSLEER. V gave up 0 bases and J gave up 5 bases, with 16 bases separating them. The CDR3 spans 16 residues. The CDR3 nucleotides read TGCGCCAGCAGCCAAGATCTCCTGGGGGGGGAATATGGCTACACCTTC. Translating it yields CASSQDLLGGEYGYTF.

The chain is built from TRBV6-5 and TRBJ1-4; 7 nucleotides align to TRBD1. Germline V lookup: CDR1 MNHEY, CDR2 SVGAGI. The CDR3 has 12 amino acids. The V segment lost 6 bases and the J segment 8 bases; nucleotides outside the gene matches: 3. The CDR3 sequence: CASRKQGEKLFF. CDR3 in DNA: TGTGCCAGCAGAAAACAGGGGGAAAAACTGTTTTTT.

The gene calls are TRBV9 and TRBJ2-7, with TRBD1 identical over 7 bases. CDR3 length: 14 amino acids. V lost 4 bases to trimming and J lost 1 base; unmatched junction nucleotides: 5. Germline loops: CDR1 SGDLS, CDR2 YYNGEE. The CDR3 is CASSLTQGSYEQYF. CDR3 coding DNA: TGTGCCAGCAGCTTAACACAGGGGTCCTACGAGCAGTACTTC. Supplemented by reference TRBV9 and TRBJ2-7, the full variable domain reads DSGVTQTPKHLITATGQRVTLRCSPRSGDLSVYWYQQSLDQGLQFLIQYYNGEERAKGNILERFSAQQFPDLHSELNLSSLELGDSALYFCASSLTQGSYEQYFGPGTRLTVT.

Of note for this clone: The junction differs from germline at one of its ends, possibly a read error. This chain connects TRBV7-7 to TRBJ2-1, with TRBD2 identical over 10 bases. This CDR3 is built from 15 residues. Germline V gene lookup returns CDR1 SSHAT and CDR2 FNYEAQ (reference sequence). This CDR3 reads CASSPNIGTSDEQFF. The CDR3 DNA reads TGTGCTAGCAGCCCTAATATCGGGACTAGCGATGAGCAGTTCTTC.

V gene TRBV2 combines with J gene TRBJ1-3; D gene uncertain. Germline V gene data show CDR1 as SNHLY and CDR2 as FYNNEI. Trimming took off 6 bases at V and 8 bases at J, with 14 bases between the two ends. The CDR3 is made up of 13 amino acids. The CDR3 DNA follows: TGTGCCAGCAGGAGTGTTGGAGGTCACACCATATATTTT. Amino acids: CASRSVGGHTIYF.

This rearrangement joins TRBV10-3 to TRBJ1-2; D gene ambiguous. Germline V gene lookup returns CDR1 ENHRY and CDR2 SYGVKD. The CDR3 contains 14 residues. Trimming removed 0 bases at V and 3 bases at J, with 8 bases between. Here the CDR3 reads CAISESGRYYGYTF. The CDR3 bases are TGTGCCATCAGTGAGTCGGGCAGATACTATGGCTACACCTTC.

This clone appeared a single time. This CDR3 reads CASSPLAGASTDTQYF. The CDR3 bases are TGTGCCAGCAGCCCATTAGCGGGGGCCTCCACAGATACGCAGTATTTT. The chain recombines TRBV9 with TRBJ2-3, with 9 bases matching TRBD2. Looked up from germline, CDR1 is SGDLS and CDR2 is YYNGEE. Unmatched junction bases numbered 8, after V lost 4 bases and J lost 2 bases. The length of the CDR3 is 16 residues.

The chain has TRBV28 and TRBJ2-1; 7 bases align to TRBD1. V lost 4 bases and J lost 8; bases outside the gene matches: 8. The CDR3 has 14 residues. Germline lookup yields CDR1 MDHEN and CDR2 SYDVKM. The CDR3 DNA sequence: TGTGCCAGCAGTTACGACAGGGTTGTCTATGAGCAGTTCTTC. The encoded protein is CASSYDRVVYEQFF.

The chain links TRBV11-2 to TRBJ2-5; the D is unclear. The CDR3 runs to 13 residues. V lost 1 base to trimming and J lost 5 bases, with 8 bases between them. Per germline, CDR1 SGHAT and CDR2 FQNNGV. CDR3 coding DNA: TGTGCCAGCAGCTTAGGGCTTTACGAGACCCAGTACTTC. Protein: CASSLGLYETQYF.

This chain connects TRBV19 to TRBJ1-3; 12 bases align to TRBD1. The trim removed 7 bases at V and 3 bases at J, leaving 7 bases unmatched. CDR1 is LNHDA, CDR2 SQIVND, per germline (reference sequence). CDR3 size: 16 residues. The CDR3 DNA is TGTGCCAGTACCTTGGGACAGGGGGCTGGTGGAAACACCATATATTTT. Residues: CASTLGQGAGGNTIYF. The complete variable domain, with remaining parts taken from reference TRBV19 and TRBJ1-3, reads DGGITQSPKYLFRKEGQNVTLSCEQNLNHDAMYWYRQDPGQGLRLIYYSQIVNDFQKGDIAEGYSVSREKKESFPLTVTSAQKNPTAFYLCASTLGQGAGGNTIYFGEGSWLTVV.

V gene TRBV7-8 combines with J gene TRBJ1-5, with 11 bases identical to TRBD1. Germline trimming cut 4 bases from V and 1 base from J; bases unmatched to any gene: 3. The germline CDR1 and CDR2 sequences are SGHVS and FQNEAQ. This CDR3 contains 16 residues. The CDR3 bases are TGTGCCAGCAGCTCGGGACAGGGGGTAAGCAATCAGCCCCAGCATTTT. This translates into CASSSGQGVSNQPQHF.

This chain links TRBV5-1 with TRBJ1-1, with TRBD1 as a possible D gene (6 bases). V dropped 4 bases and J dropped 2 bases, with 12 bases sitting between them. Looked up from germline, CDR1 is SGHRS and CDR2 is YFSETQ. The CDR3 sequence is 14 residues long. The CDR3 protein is CASSLRGGNTEAFF. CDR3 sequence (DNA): TGCGCCAGCAGCCTGCGGGGGGGCAACACTGAAGCTTTCTTT.

CDR3 region: CASSPPWREGQETQYF. The CDR3 region has the DNA TGTGCCAGCTCACCACCGTGGCGGGAGGGCCAAGAGACCCAGTACTTC. The chain employs TRBV18 and TRBJ2-5; TRBD2 agrees at 9 bases. Germline assignment: CDR1 KGHSH and CDR2 LQKENI. The J segment lost 1 base and the V segment lost 0 bases, leaving 3 bases of the junction unmatched. The CDR3 is made up of 16 amino acids.

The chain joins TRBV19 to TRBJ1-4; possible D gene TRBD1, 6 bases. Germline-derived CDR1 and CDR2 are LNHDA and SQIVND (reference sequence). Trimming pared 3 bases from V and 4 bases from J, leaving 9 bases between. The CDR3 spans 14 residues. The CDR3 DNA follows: TGTGCCAGTAGTATTCGCAGGGGTAATGAAAAACTGTTTTTT. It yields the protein CASSIRRGNEKLFF.

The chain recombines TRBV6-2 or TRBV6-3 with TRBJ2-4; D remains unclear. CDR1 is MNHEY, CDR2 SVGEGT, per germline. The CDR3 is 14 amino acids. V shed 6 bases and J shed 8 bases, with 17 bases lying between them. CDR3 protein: CASSPHQTEDIQYF. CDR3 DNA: TGTGCCAGCAGCCCACATCAGACCGAGGACATTCAGTACTTC.

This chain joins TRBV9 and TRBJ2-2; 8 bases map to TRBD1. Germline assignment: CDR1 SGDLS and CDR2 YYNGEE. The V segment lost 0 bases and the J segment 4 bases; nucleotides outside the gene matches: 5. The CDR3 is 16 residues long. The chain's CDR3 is CASSVVADRATGELFF. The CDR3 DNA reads TGTGCCAGCAGCGTAGTAGCGGACAGGGCCACCGGGGAGCTGTTTTTT.

CDR3 nucleotide sequence: TGCGCCAGCAGCCTCGCCGGGAAGTCCTACGAGCAGTACTTC. Its translation: CASSLAGKSYEQYF. The genes are TRBV5-1 and TRBJ2-7, with D perhaps TRBD2 (5 bases). CDR3 size: 14 residues. V lost 4 bases and J lost 1, with 12 bases in between. Germline CDR1 is SGHRS and CDR2 is YFSETQ.

The CDR3 nucleotides are TGTGCCAGCTCACCACCGGGACAGATTAATTCACCCCTCCACTTT. Translated, it gives CASSPPGQINSPLHF. The rearrangement joins TRBV18 to TRBJ1-6; 7 bases are a match to TRBD1. V was pared by 0 bases and J by 6 bases, with 2 bases of the junction left unmatched. The germline CDR1 and CDR2 sequences are KGHSH and LQKENI. The CDR3 contains 15 residues.

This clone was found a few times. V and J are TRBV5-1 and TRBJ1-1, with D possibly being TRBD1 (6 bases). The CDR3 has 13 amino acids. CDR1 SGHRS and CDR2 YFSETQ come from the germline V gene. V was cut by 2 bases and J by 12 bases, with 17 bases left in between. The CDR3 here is CASSFGGQVLPFF. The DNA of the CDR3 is TGCGCCAGCAGCTTCGGGGGGCAGGTCCTCCCTTTCTTT.

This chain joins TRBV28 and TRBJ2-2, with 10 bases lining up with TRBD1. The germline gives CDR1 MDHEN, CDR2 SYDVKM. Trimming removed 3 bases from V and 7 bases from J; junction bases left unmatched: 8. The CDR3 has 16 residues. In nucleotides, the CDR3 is TGTGCCAGCAGTTTTCCCGGGACAGGGGTTGTCGGGGAGCTGTTTTTT. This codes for CASSFPGTGVVGELFF.